This T cell receptor (beta chain) emerged from a study of blood T cell repertoires in COVID-19. Study at large: Sources were T cells, B-cell-depleted T cells, or PBMCs; the material itself was cDNA or gDNA.

Study members were between about 18 and 100 years old and lived in some 26 US regions. Cohort 3 donors counted as recovered after two negative PCRs, clearance, or resolved symptoms. V shed 4 bases, J shed 6 bases, and the junction held 13 bases outside the gene matches. CDR1 SGHRS and CDR2 YFSETQ come from the germline V gene. The CDR3 is 17 amino acids. Only in-frame clones appear in the TCRdb table, and some are missing; sequencing was by immunoSEQ multiplex PCR. Here the sample spans a few hundred thousand clones, around 90% being singletons. This clonotype was sampled from a woman in her 30s who had recovered from COVID-19. The V call is TRBV5-1, the J call TRBJ2-3, with TRBD2 identical over 11 bases. Material for sequencing was PBMCs or T cells enriched from blood (not recorded which). In nucleotides, the CDR3 is TGCGCCAGCAGCCTTAGAAGAACTAGCGGGGGCGTGGATACGCAGTATTTT. This encodes CASSLRRTSGGVDTQYF.